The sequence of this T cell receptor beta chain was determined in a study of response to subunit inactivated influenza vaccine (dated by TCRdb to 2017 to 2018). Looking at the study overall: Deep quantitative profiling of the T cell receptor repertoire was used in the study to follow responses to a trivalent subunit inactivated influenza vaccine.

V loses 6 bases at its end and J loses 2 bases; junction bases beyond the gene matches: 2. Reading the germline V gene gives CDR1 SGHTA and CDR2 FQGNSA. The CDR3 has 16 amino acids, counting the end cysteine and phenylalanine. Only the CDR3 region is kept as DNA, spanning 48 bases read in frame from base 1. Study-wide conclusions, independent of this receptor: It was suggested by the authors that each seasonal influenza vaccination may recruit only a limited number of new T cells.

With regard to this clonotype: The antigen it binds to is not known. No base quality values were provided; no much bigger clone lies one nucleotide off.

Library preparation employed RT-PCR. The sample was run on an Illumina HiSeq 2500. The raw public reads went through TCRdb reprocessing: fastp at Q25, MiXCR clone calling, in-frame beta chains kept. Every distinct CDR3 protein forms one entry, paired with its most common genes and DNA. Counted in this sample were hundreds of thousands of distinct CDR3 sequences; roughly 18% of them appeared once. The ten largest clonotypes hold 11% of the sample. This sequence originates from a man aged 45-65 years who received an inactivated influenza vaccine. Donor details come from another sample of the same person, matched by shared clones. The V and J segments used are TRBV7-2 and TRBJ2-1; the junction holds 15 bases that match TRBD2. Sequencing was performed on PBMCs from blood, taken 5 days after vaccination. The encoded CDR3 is CASRRTSGGAYNEQFF. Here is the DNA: TGTGCCAGCAGGCGGACTAGCGGGGGGGCCTACAATGAGCAGTTCTTC.